Listed below are T cell receptor beta chains from one sample, sequenced in a study of OX40 agonist ivuxolimab in advanced cancers. The method was immunoSEQ multiplex PCR; TCRdb's version includes in-frame clones alone and lacks a portion of them. The sample comprises about 41,000 clones, approximately 88% of which are singletons, and around 23% rests with the top ten. The sequencing used CD4+ or CD8+ T cells sorted from blood, collected in a trial of the OX40 agonist ivuxolimab. Receptors originate from an adult with an advanced solid tumor such as melanoma, head and neck, liver or kidney cancer. CDR3s include the opening cysteine and the closing phenylalanine or tryptophan. D genes are given only for firm matches.

d_gene	v_gene	CDR3aa
-	TRBV6-1	CASRDKNHNEQFF
TRBD2	TRBV14	CASSQIAGAGEQFF
TRBD1	TRBV29-1	CSAAGTGVSYEQYF
-	TRBV28	CASSSDRIQETQYF
TRBD2	TRBV11-2	CASSPGTSGRGGGGELFF
-	TRBV4-1	CASSLKSVLSGEQFF
-	TRBV5-1	CASSRTVRSSDTQYF
-	TRBV5-4	CASSLAASYGYTF
-	TRBV7-6	CASRSQGYNEQFF
TRBD1	TRBV19	CASSASTRTGDYEQYF
TRBD2	TRBV7-9	CASSHEASGNYNEQFF
-	TRBV12-5	CASGSIVVGREGAVF
TRBD2	TRBV19	CASSMFGLAASTDTQYF
TRBD1	TRBV30	CAWSLGQGGDTQYF
-	TRBV6-6	CASSPGVITEAFF
TRBD2	TRBV10-1	CASSESGLAGGPLHEQFF
-	TRBV13	CASSLRFSSEETQYF
-	TRBV6-7	CASSYSPSHSNQPQHF
TRBD2	TRBV11-2	CASSLTAGEVQYF
-	TRBV13	CASSLRGAGTEAFF
-	TRBV10-3	CAISEGRELYEQYF
-	TRBV5-1	CASSPRLTTGRGPLQETQYF